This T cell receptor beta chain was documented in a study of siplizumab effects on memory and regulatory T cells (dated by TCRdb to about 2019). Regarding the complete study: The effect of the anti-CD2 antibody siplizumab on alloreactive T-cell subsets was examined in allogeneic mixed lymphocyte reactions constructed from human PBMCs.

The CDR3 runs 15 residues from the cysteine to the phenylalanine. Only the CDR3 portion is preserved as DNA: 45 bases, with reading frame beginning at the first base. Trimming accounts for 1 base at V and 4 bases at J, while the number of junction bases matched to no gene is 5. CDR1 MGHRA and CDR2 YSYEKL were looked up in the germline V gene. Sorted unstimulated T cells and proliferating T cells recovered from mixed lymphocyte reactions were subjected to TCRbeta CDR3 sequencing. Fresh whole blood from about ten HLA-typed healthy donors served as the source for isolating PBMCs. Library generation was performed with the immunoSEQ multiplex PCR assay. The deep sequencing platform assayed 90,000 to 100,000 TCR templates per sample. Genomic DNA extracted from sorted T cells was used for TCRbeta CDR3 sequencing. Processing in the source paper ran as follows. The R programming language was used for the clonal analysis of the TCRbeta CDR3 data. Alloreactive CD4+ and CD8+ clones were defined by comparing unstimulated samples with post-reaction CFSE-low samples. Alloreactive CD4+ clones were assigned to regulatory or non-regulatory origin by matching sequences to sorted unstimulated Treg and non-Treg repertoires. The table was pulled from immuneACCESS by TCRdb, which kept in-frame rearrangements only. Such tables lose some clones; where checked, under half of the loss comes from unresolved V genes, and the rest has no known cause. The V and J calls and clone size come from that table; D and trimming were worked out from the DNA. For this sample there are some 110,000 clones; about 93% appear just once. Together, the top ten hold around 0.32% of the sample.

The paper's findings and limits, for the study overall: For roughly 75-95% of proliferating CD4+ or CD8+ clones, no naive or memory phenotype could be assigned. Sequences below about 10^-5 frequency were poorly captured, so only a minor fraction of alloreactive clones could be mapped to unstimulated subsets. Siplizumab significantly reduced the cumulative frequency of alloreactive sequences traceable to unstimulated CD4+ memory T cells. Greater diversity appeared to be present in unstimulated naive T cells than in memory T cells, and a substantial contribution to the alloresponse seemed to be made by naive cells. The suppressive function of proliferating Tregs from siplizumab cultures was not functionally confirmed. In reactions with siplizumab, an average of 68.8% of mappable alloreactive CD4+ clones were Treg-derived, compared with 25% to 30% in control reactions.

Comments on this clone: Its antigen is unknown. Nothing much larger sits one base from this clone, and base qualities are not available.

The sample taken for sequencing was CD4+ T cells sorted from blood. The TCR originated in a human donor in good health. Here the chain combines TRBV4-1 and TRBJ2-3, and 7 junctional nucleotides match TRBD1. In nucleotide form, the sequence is TGCGCCAGCAGCCAAGCAGACAGGGCTGCAGATACGCAGTATTTT. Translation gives CASSQADRAADTQYF.